This T cell receptor (beta chain) was captured by sequencing in a study of response to subunit inactivated influenza vaccine. Study-wide findings and caveats: Authors suggested seasonal influenza vaccinations each recruit few new T cells.

This clonotype was picked up a small number of times. Its antigen is unidentified. Trimming took off 4 bases at V and 6 bases at J, with 12 bases between the two ends. Germline CDR1 reads MNHEY; CDR2 reads SVGEGT. The CDR3 is 13 amino acids. TCRdb re-called the RT-PCR reads through MiXCR, storing one row per CDR3 protein. The sample records approximately 530,000 distinct CDR3 sequences, over 10% being singletons. V and J are TRBV6-2 or TRBV6-3 and TRBJ1-1; no definite D call. This clonotype originated in a man aged 50 or older who received an inactivated influenza vaccine. The specimen was PBMCs from blood, collected 45 days after vaccination. The CDR3: CASSLTYLPEAFF. The CDR3 bases are TGTGCCAGCAGTTTGACATACCTACCTGAAGCTTTCTTT.